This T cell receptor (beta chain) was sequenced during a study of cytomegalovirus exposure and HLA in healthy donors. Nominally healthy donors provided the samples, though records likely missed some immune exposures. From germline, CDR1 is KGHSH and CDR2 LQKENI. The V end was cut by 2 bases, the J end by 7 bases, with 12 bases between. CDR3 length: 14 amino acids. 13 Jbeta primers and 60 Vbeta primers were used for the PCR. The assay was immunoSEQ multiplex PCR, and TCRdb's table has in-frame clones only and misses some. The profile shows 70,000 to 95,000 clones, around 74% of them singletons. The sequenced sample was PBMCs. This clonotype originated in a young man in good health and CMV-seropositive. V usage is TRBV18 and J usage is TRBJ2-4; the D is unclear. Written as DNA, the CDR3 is TGTGCCAGCTCACCAGGTGGGCTGCGTAACATTCAGTACTTC. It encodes CASSPGGLRNIQYF.